Shown below are 22 T cell receptor beta chains from a single sample sequenced in a study of T cell clones after liver transplantation. The protocol was immunoSEQ multiplex PCR, while the TCRdb copy is restricted to in-frame clones and leaves out a portion. The table has 55,000 to 75,000 clones, 70% to 80% seen once. Sequences were derived from CD4+ T cells from blood, sampled at the roughly 16-month timepoint. The receptors were sampled from a human patient who received a liver transplant. Certain T cells may be donor cells from the graft.

This chain links TRBV15 with TRBJ2-1; perhaps TRBD1 as D (6 bases). This CDR3 spans 15 amino acids. Germline V lookup: CDR1 LNHNV, CDR2 YYDKDF (reference sequence). V dropped 0 bases and J dropped 12 bases, with 18 bases sitting between them. The CDR3 spells CATSRDRDTAMVQFF. In DNA, the CDR3 is TGTGCCACCAGCAGAGATCGGGACACGGCTATGGTGCAGTTCTTC.

V and J are TRBV7-9 and TRBJ2-1; D remains ambiguous. The CDR3 totals 14 residues. Trimming stripped 1 base from V and 3 bases from J, with 7 bases between. In germline, CDR1 is SEHNR, CDR2 FQNEAQ (reference sequence). This chain's CDR3 is CASSLVGNYNEQFF. CDR3 bases: TGTGCCAGCAGCTTAGTAGGTAACTACAATGAGCAGTTCTTC. Based on the CDR3 plus reference TRBV7-9 and TRBJ2-1, the full variable domain is DTGVSQNPRHKITKRGQNVTFRCDPISEHNRLYWYRQTLGQGPEFLTYFQNEAQLEKSRLLSDRFSAERPKGSFSTLEIQRTEQGDSAMYLCASSLVGNYNEQFFGPGTRLTVL.

This clone has a single count. The chain carries TRBV2 and TRBJ2-1, with 11 bases fitting TRBD2. CDR1 and CDR2 (germline): SNHLY, FYNNEI. CDR3 length: 14 residues. Unmatched junction bases numbered 3, after V lost 5 bases and J lost 6 bases. The CDR3 protein is CASSRLAGPNEQFF. CDR3 in DNA: TGTGCCAGCAGTCGACTAGCGGGGCCCAATGAGCAGTTCTTC. Full variable domain (rest looked up from reference TRBV2 and TRBJ2-1): EPEVTQTPSHQVTQMGQEVILRCVPISNHLYFYWYRQILGQKVEFLVSFYNNEISEKSEIFDDQFSVERPDGSNFTLKIRSTKLEDSAMYFCASSRLAGPNEQFFGPGTRLTVL.

This clone was picked up a small number of times. The chain links TRBV7-2 to TRBJ2-1; D possibly corresponds to TRBD2 (5 bases). There are 15 residues in the CDR3. Germline-derived CDR1 and CDR2 are SGHTA and FQGNSA. V dropped 0 bases and J dropped 9 bases, with 15 bases sitting between them. Here the CDR3 reads CASSLAALVYGEQFF. CDR3 bases: TGTGCCAGCAGCTTAGCGGCACTAGTCTATGGTGAGCAGTTCTTC.

The chain is built from TRBV30 and TRBJ1-2; 7 positions match TRBD1. The junction had 6 bases not matched to a gene; V was cut back by 2 bases and J by 12 bases. CDR1 is GTSNPN, CDR2 SVGIG, per germline (reference sequence). This CDR3 spans 11 amino acids. The CDR3 loop is CAWSTRDSHTF. CDR3 DNA sequence: TGTGCCTGGAGTACCCGGGACAGCCACACCTTC.

The chain links TRBV19 to TRBJ1-2, with TRBD1 matching over 7 bases. J was trimmed by 7 bases and V by 6 bases; bases with no gene match: 2. This CDR3 is 11 amino acids long. The V gene's germline CDR1 is LNHDA and CDR2 SQIVND (reference sequence). CDR3 coding DNA: TGTGCCAGTAGGTACAGGGGTGGCTACACCTTC. Protein sequence: CASRYRGGYTF.

This chain uses TRBV7-8 with TRBJ1-2; the D gene is possibly TRBD1 (5 bases). Germline V gene data show CDR1 as SGHVS and CDR2 as FQNEAQ. Trimming took off 1 base at V and 4 bases at J, with 13 bases between the two ends. The CDR3 totals 15 residues. Written as DNA, the CDR3 is TGTGCCAGCAGCTTAGATACGGGGGGAGGCTATGGCTACACCTTC. It encodes CASSLDTGGGYGYTF.

V usage is TRBV6-1 and J usage is TRBJ2-7; no clear D gene. Looked up from germline, CDR1 is MNHNS and CDR2 is SASEGT. The CDR3 extends over 11 amino acids. V shed 8 bases and J shed 3 bases, with 8 bases lying between them. The CDR3 protein is CASRTRYEQYF. The DNA of the CDR3 is TGTGCCAGCCGAACCCGCTACGAGCAGTACTTC.

The V gene is TRBV5-6, the J gene TRBJ2-5, with D tentatively TRBD1 (5 bases). The V gene's germline CDR1 is SGHDT and CDR2 YYEEEE. Trimming shortened V by 0 bases and J by 2 bases, and 11 bases separated the two germline ends. CDR3 size: 15 residues. The CDR3 region is CASSLAGIGQETQYF. CDR3 bases: TGTGCCAGCAGCTTGGCAGGGATTGGGCAAGAGACCCAGTACTTC.

This clone was seen a few times. The V gene is TRBV2, the J gene TRBJ2-3; a weak D match, TRBD2 (5 bases). From germline, CDR1 is SNHLY and CDR2 FYNNEI. V lost 4 bases and J lost 3, with 11 bases in between. There are 14 residues in the CDR3. The CDR3: CASSVARGTDTQYF. The CDR3 DNA sequence: TGTGCCAGCAGTGTGGCACGGGGAACAGATACGCAGTATTTT.

The rearrangement links TRBV2 to TRBJ2-7; D unresolved. The CDR3 consists of 11 residues. The germline gives CDR1 SNHLY, CDR2 FYNNEI. V shed 4 bases and J shed 4 bases, with 5 bases lying between them. Written as DNA, the CDR3 is TGTGCCAGCAGTGCCAGGTACGAGCAGTACTTC. Translating it yields CASSARYEQYF.

Only a few counts were recorded for this clone. The genes are TRBV30 and TRBJ2-1, with 11 bases identical to TRBD2. After removal of 4 bases from V and 7 bases from J, the junction contained 6 bases not matched to a gene. The CDR3 covers 14 residues. Germline V gene sequence: CDR1 GTSNPN, CDR2 SVGIG (reference sequence). The CDR3 nucleotides read TGTGCCTGGAAAGTAGCGGGAGGGCGAAATGAGCAGTTCTTC. Translated: CAWKVAGGRNEQFF.

This chain joins TRBV14 and TRBJ1-2, with unresolved D. Between the trimmed V and J ends, which lost 1 base and 6 bases, there was a span of 12 bases. Germline loops: CDR1 SGHDN, CDR2 FVKESK. This CDR3 comprises 14 residues. CDR3 loop: CASSQGRFWDGYTF. The CDR3 nucleotides are TGTGCCAGCAGCCAAGGGCGGTTCTGGGATGGCTACACCTTC.

The chain recombines TRBV5-1 with TRBJ1-2; D unresolved. The CDR3 extends over 16 amino acids. Per germline, CDR1 SGHRS and CDR2 YFSETQ. Deletions cut 1 base from V and 2 bases from J, with 15 bases between. CDR3 amino acids: CASSLWADTKNYGYTF. The CDR3, as DNA: TGCGCCAGCAGCTTGTGGGCAGATACGAAAAACTATGGCTACACCTTC.

There are a few counts of this clone. The chain joins TRBV6-5 to TRBJ1-1; maybe TRBD1 (6 bases). The CDR3 runs to 13 residues. V was shortened by 9 bases and J by 4 bases, with 15 bases between the two germline ends. The germline CDR1 and CDR2 sequences are MNHEY and SVGAGI. The CDR3 nucleotides read TGTGCCAGTAAAGGGGGTTTGGGCACTGAAGCTTTCTTT. This gives the protein CASKGGLGTEAFF.

The chain links TRBV7-2 to TRBJ2-5, with a tentative D call TRBD1 (5 bases). Germline values: CDR1 SGHTA, CDR2 FQGNSA. The CDR3 contains 16 residues. The V gene lost 1 base and the J gene lost 2 bases, with 14 bases spanning the gap. DNA for the CDR3: TGTGCCAGCAGCTTAGTTTTCCAGGGCATGCAAGAGACCCAGTACTTC. It codes for CASSLVFQGMQETQYF.

This clone has a handful of counts. V and J are TRBV19 and TRBJ1-6; D is perhaps TRBD1 (6 bases). The germline V gene has CDR1 LNHDA and CDR2 SQIVND (reference sequence). This CDR3 is 17 amino acids long. V was cut by 8 bases and J by 7 bases, with 24 bases left in between. The CDR3 loop is CASARNRQGSPNSPLHF. CDR3 bases: TGTGCCAGTGCTCGAAACAGGCAGGGGAGCCCGAATTCACCCCTCCACTTT.

The chain joins TRBV5-1 to TRBJ2-2, with 7 bases lining up with TRBD1. From germline, CDR1 is SGHRS and CDR2 YFSETQ. The CDR3 extends over 14 amino acids. The junction had 9 bases not matched to a gene; V was cut back by 8 bases and J by 5 bases. CDR3 in DNA: TGCGCCAGTACAAGGCAGGGGGATACCGGGGAGCTGTTTTTT. As protein: CASTRQGDTGELFF.

This clone came up once. The chain recombines TRBV6-5 with TRBJ2-6; D not resolved. This CDR3 comprises 16 residues. V lost 3 bases and J lost 1, with 10 bases in between. CDR1 and CDR2 from the germline V gene are MNHEY and SVGAGI. The CDR3, as DNA: TGTGCCAGCAGTTATTTCTGGGAATCTGGGGCCAACGTCCTGACTTTC. Protein product: CASSYFWESGANVLTF.

This clone occurred a few times. This rearrangement joins TRBV10-3 to TRBJ2-1; a possible D gene is TRBD1 (6 bases). The CDR3 runs to 16 residues. Germline CDR1 and CDR2: ENHRY and SYGVKD. Trimming shortened V by 0 bases and J by 6 bases, and 15 bases separated the two germline ends. DNA for the CDR3: TGTGCCATCAGTGAGTCTTTTGGGAGAGGGGGCAATGAGCAGTTCTTC. It yields the protein CAISESFGRGGNEQFF.

This sequence joins TRBV11-2 and TRBJ1-2, with a weak D call TRBD1 (5 bases). The germline V gene has CDR1 SGHAT and CDR2 FQNNGV. CDR3 length: 16 amino acids. V lost 0 bases and J 3 bases, leaving 14 bases between the germline ends. The CDR3 here is CASSLDLRDGYYGYTF. CDR3 sequence (DNA): TGTGCCAGCAGCTTAGATTTACGGGACGGGTACTATGGCTACACCTTC.

The chain has TRBV5-1 and TRBJ2-3; D is tentatively TRBD1 or TRBD2 (5 bases each). The V gene's germline CDR1 is SGHRS and CDR2 YFSETQ. This CDR3 region has 14 residues. The V and J ends lost 3 bases and 5 bases respectively, with 13 bases between them. CDR3 nucleotides: TGCGCCAGCAGCTCCGGGACCCAGATAGATACGCAGTATTTT. As protein: CASSSGTQIDTQYF.